These 17 T cell receptor beta chains came from one sample sequenced in a study of blood T cell repertoires in COVID-19. Sequencing used immunoSEQ multiplex PCR; TCRdb keeps in-frame clones, though not all of them. The data contain about 390,000 clones, approximately 87% of them singletons. The sequenced sample was PBMCs or T cells enriched from blood (not recorded which). The receptors were gathered from a woman aged 45 to 65 who had recovered from COVID-19.

This chain connects TRBV4-2 to TRBJ1-1, with D perhaps TRBD1 (6 bases). The CDR3 has 13 amino acids. The ends were cut back, 6 bases at V and 1 base at J, with 9 bases in the middle. Germline V gene data show CDR1 as LGHNA and CDR2 as YNFKEQ. The CDR3 DNA follows: TGTGCCAGCAGTATACAGGGGAACACTGAAGCTTTCTTT. Its translation: CASSIQGNTEAFF.

V gene TRBV27 combines with J gene TRBJ2-1; D remains unclear. Germline CDR1 MNHEY, CDR2 SMNVEV (reference sequence). The CDR3 is 14 residues long. The V and J ends lost 4 bases and 2 bases respectively, with 9 bases between them. The CDR3 coding sequence is TGTGCCAGCAGTTACATAGCCCCCTACAATGAGCAGTTCTTC. Its translation is CASSYIAPYNEQFF.

V is TRBV27 and J is TRBJ2-7; perhaps TRBD1 as D (5 bases). Germline V CDR1 and CDR2: MNHEY, SMNVEV (reference sequence). The CDR3 is 15 residues long. Trimming stripped 0 bases from V and 2 bases from J, with 11 bases between. The CDR3 nucleotides are TGTGCCAGCAGTTTATCGTTAGACAGAGCCTACGAGCAGTACTTC. It encodes CASSLSLDRAYEQYF.

This clone was picked up one time. The chain joins TRBV11-1 to TRBJ2-7; 7 bases fit TRBD1. Germline V gene data show CDR1 as SGHAT and CDR2 as FQDESV (reference sequence). The V gene end was trimmed by 5 bases and the J gene end by 7 bases; junction bases not matched to a gene: 11. There are 14 residues in the CDR3. CDR3 DNA: TGTGCCAGCAGCAGTTACAGGGGTCCGGGAGAGCAGTACTTC. Its protein product is CASSSYRGPGEQYF.

V is TRBV7-9 and J is TRBJ1-1, with a weak D call TRBD1 (5 bases). Germline values: CDR1 SEHNR, CDR2 FQNEAQ (reference sequence). V was pared by 5 bases and J by 5 bases, with 12 bases between. The CDR3 totals 13 residues. CDR3 nucleotides: TGTGCCAGCAGCGGGGGGATTTCGACTGAAGCTTTCTTT. Protein product: CASSGGISTEAFF.

The rearrangement links TRBV2 to TRBJ1-2; the D is unclear. Trimming pared 0 bases from V and 4 bases from J, leaving 9 bases between. The CDR3 spans 14 residues. Per germline, CDR1 SNHLY and CDR2 FYNNEI. The CDR3 sequence is CASSEAYRSYGYTF. The CDR3 bases are TGTGCCAGCAGTGAAGCGTATAGGAGCTATGGCTACACCTTC.

The CDR3 DNA sequence: TGTGCCAGCAGCTTAGTTCCAGTCATTGGGCAAAGCAATCAGCCCCAGCATTTT. This translates into CASSLVPVIGQSNQPQHF. The chain couples TRBV7-2 to TRBJ1-5; D uncertain. Germline-derived CDR1 and CDR2 are SGHTA and FQGNSA. Trimming took off 1 base at V and 1 base at J, with 17 bases between the two ends. The CDR3 extends over 18 amino acids.

The chain joins TRBV29-1 to TRBJ1-2; 9 bases align to TRBD1. This CDR3 contains 15 residues. Germline CDR1 SQVTM, CDR2 ANQGSEA. V lost 0 bases to trimming and J lost 8 bases; unmatched junction nucleotides: 10. CDR3: CSVEDLRGQGSGYTF. The CDR3 DNA reads as TGCAGCGTTGAAGATCTAAGGGGACAGGGTAGCGGCTACACCTTC.

V gene TRBV7-9 combines with J gene TRBJ1-1, with 7 bases lining up with TRBD1. The V and J ends lost 4 bases and 4 bases, in that order; junction bases with no gene match: 9. CDR3 length: 15 amino acids. Germline CDR1 and CDR2: SEHNR and FQNEAQ (reference sequence). The CDR3 region is CASSYSTGIGTEAFF. Written as DNA, the CDR3 is TGTGCCAGCAGCTACTCGACAGGGATTGGCACTGAAGCTTTCTTT.

CDR3 in DNA: TGTGCCAGCAGCTTAGAACAGGGTAGTACCTTCGGCTACACCTTC. Its protein product is CASSLEQGSTFGYTF. The chain carries TRBV7-9 and TRBJ1-2, with a possible D match to TRBD1 (6 bases). V lost 1 base to trimming and J lost 8 bases, with 17 bases between them. The germline V gene has CDR1 SEHNR and CDR2 FQNEAQ (reference sequence). The CDR3 runs 15 residues.

This clone has just a few counts. The chain recombines TRBV18 with TRBJ1-1; possible D gene TRBD1, 5 bases. Trimming removed 2 bases at V and 3 bases at J, with 16 bases between. Per the germline V gene, CDR1 is KGHSH and CDR2 is LQKENI. The length of the CDR3 is 16 residues. The CDR3 DNA reads as TGTGCCAGCTCACCATCCGGACAAAATAGGGACACTGAAGCTTTCTTT. It translates to CASSPSGQNRDTEAFF. The whole variable domain, remainder taken from reference TRBV18 and TRBJ1-1, is NAGVMQNPRHLVRRRGQEARLRCSPMKGHSHVYWYRQLPEEGLKFMVYLQKENIIDESGMPKERFSAEFPKEGPSILRIQQVVRGDSAAYFCASSPSGQNRDTEAFFGQGTRLTVV.

In nucleotides, the CDR3 is TGTGCCAGCAGTCGGACAGGTTTCTTCAACCTGAATGGCTACACCTTC. Translated, it gives CASSRTGFFNLNGYTF. The chain recombines TRBV5-6 with TRBJ1-2, with 7 nucleotides matching TRBD1. The germline V gene encodes CDR1 SGHDT and CDR2 YYEEEE. This CDR3 is 16 amino acids long. V dropped 5 bases and J dropped 6; count of bases not matched to a gene: 16.

This chain joins TRBV28 and TRBJ2-7; 7 nucleotides align to TRBD1. The length of the CDR3 is 14 residues. V shed 6 bases and J 5 bases; nucleotides not matched to a gene: 10. Per germline, CDR1 MDHEN and CDR2 SYDVKM. CDR3 sequence reads: CASRPDRAPDEQYF. The CDR3 coding sequence is TGTGCCAGCAGACCCGACAGGGCTCCCGACGAGCAGTACTTC.

In this sample, this clone turned up once. The chain couples TRBV19 to TRBJ2-1, with 9 bases lining up with TRBD2. Germline trimming cut 9 bases from V and 9 bases from J; bases unmatched to any gene: 15. The CDR3 extends over 15 amino acids. The V gene's germline CDR1 is LNHDA and CDR2 SQIVND (reference sequence). CDR3 in amino acids: CASRPLAGGRVEQFF. The CDR3 DNA sequence: TGTGCCAGCCGCCCCCTTGCGGGGGGGCGGGTTGAGCAGTTCTTC. Using reference TRBV19 and TRBJ2-1 for the parts outside the CDR3, the full variable domain is DGGITQSPKYLFRKEGQNVTLSCEQNLNHDAMYWYRQDPGQGLRLIYYSQIVNDFQKGDIAEGYSVSREKKESFPLTVTSAQKNPTAFYLCASRPLAGGRVEQFFGPGTRLTVL.

The rearrangement uses TRBV4-3 and TRBJ2-7; 9 bases agree with TRBD2. The V segment lost 1 base and the J segment 2 bases; nucleotides outside the gene matches: 6. This CDR3 comprises 16 residues. Germline V gives CDR1 LGHNA, CDR2 YSLEER. Written as DNA, the CDR3 is TGCGCCAGCAGCCAAGTGTCGGCGGGGGGGCCCTACGAGCAGTACTTC. Its translation: CASSQVSAGGPYEQYF.

The rearrangement joins TRBV7-2 to TRBJ2-1, with TRBD2 as a possible D gene (6 bases). V lost 3 bases and J lost 2, with 11 bases in between. CDR3 length: 15 residues. Looked up from germline, CDR1 is SGHTA and CDR2 is FQGNSA. The CDR3 loop reads CASSFDGGAYNEQFF. As DNA, the CDR3 is TGTGCCAGCAGCTTTGACGGGGGAGCCTACAATGAGCAGTTCTTC.

The gene calls are TRBV3-1 (or the pseudogene TRBV3-2) and TRBJ1-1; possible D gene TRBD1, 5 bases. Trimming shortened V by 7 bases and J by 4 bases, and 19 bases separated the two germline ends. The germline V gene encodes CDR1 LGHDT and CDR2 YNNKEL (reference sequence). The CDR3 spans 15 residues. CDR3 DNA sequence: TGTGCCAGCACCATCTCCGTTGGGGGGAGCACTGAAGCTTTCTTT. Its protein is CASTISVGGSTEAFF.